The 8 T cell receptor beta chains below come from one sample, sequenced in a study of blood T cell repertoires in COVID-19 (dated by TCRdb to the early 2020s). Receptor libraries were prepared by the immunoSEQ multiplex PCR assay. TCRdb stores this immuneACCESS table with in-frame sequences only. Part of the clones is absent; in the studies checked, under half of the shortfall reflects unresolved V genes, and no reason is known for the rest. In all, the sample holds roughly 180,000 clones, and roughly 84% of those were seen once. Approximately 18% of the sample is held by the ten biggest clonotypes. Sequenced: PBMCs or T cells enriched from blood (not recorded which). The receptors were sampled from a man aged 60-69 years who had recovered from COVID-19.

The gene calls are TRBV27 and TRBJ1-6, with 10 bases fitting TRBD1. Germline lookup yields CDR1 MNHEY and CDR2 SMNVEV (reference sequence). V lost 4 bases, J lost 10 bases, and 7 bases stayed unmatched. The CDR3 spans 15 residues. The CDR3 DNA reads as TGTGCCAGCAGTTCCTCCGGGACAGGGGTATCACCCCTCCACTTT. This translates into CASSSSGTGVSPLHF.

The chain joins TRBV28 to TRBJ1-1, with TRBD1 identical over 9 bases. V was pared by 4 bases and J by 3 bases, with 12 bases of the junction left unmatched. Germline V gene lookup returns CDR1 MDHEN and CDR2 SYDVKM. The CDR3 sequence is 17 residues long. CDR3 coding DNA: TGTGCCAGCAGTTCACTTTTCCGGGACAGGGAACACACTGAAGCTTTCTTT. The encoded protein is CASSSLFRDREHTEAFF.

This sequence joins TRBV5-1 and TRBJ2-5, with 7 bases fitting TRBD1. The CDR3 totals 13 residues. The junction had 5 bases not matched to a gene; V was cut back by 4 bases and J by 5 bases. Germline CDR1 SGHRS, CDR2 YFSETQ. DNA for the CDR3: TGCGCCAGCAGCGTAGGGGGCGAGGAGACCCAGTACTTC. This codes for CASSVGGEETQYF.

Here the CDR3 reads CSVSSGIGETQYF. CDR3 in DNA: TGCAGCGTTAGTAGCGGGATAGGGGAGACCCAGTACTTC. The chain employs TRBV29-1 and TRBJ2-5, with TRBD2 matching 8 bases. The junction had 7 bases not matched to a gene; V was cut back by 5 bases and J by 5 bases. Germline-derived CDR1 and CDR2 are SQVTM and ANQGSEA. The CDR3 spans 13 residues.

The table lists this clone with a count of one. The rearrangement links TRBV29-1 to TRBJ1-5; no reliable D call. The V gene lost 3 bases and the J gene lost 4 bases, with 10 bases spanning the gap. The germline V gene has CDR1 SQVTM and CDR2 ANQGSEA. The CDR3 consists of 13 residues. The DNA for the CDR3 is TGCAGCGTTGAGGAGTCAGCGAATCAGCCCCAGCATTTT. This gives the protein CSVEESANQPQHF.

This chain links TRBV24-1 with TRBJ1-4; D is unresolved. In germline, CDR1 is KGHDR, CDR2 SFDVKD. The germline V and J ends were trimmed by 2 bases and 7 bases, with 13 bases remaining between them. There are 15 residues in the CDR3. The CDR3 spells CATSDSRPEGEKLFF. The CDR3 DNA follows: TGTGCCACCAGTGATTCTCGCCCCGAGGGTGAAAAACTGTTTTTT.

This clone was picked up a small number of times. The chain joins TRBV11-3 to TRBJ2-7; 10 nucleotides line up with TRBD1. Per germline, CDR1 SGHNT and CDR2 YENEEA. CDR3 length: 13 residues. The junction had 7 bases not matched to a gene; V was cut back by 5 bases and J by 9 bases. CDR3 nucleotide sequence: TGTGCCAGCAGCCCCGGACAGGGGGTCGGGCAGTACTTC. Translated, it gives CASSPGQGVGQYF.

V gene TRBV20-1 combines with J gene TRBJ2-6, with D unclear. The V end was cut by 7 bases, the J end by 4 bases, with 5 bases between. The CDR3 length is 11 residues. The germline gives CDR1 DFQATT, CDR2 SNEGSKA (reference sequence). CDR3 protein: CSVSGANVLTF. In DNA, the CDR3 is TGCAGTGTTTCAGGGGCCAACGTCCTGACTTTC.